The TCR beta chain described here comes from a study of T-cell memory formation after mild COVID-19. Background on the study: Most TCR clusters belonged to a single donor.

Study findings and constraints: A second wave of clones peaked on day 37, and their SARS-CoV-2 specificity went unconfirmed. Detection of some responders pre-infection suggested pre-existing cross-reactive memory T cells participated.

TCR alpha and TCR beta cDNA libraries carrying sample barcodes and UMIs came from 5'RACE with constant-segment primers. TCRdb independently ran MiXCR on the 5' RACE reads; one entry per CDR3 protein. Among about 560,000 distinct CDR3 sequences, roughly 21% were seen once, and the ten largest hold about 8.4%. In regard to this clonotype: No antigen is known for it.

V lost 2 bases and J 3 bases, leaving 16 bases between the germline ends. Germline loops: CDR1 GTSNPN, CDR2 SVGIG (reference sequence). CDR3 length equals 15 residues. The source is an adult woman who had mild COVID-19 (a few samples of this study predate the infection). Cell type and time point are not known. The chain couples TRBV30 to TRBJ1-2; no reliable D call. The specimen sequenced was PBMCs or a T cell subset sorted from them (not recorded which). CDR3 sequence (DNA): TGTGCCTGGAGTCCCGTCAGAGTCGGGGACTATGGCTACACCTTC. It is translated as CAWSPVRVGDYGYTF.